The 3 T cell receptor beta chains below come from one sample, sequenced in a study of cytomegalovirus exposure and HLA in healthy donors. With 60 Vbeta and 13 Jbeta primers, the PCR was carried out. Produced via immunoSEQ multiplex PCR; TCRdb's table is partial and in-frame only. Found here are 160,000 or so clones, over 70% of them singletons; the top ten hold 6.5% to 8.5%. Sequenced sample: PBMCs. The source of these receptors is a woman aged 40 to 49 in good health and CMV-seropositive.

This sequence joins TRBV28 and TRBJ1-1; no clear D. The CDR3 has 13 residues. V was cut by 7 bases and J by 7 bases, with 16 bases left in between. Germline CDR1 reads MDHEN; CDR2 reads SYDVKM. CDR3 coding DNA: TGTGCCAGCAAGTTGAGTCGAGAGTATGAAGCTTTCTTT. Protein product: CASKLSREYEAFF.

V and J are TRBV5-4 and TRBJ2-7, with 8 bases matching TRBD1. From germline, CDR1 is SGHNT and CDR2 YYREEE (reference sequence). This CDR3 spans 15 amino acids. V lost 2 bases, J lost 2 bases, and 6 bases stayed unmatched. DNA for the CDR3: TGTGCCAGCAGCTTACCGGGACAGGTCCCCTACGAGCAGTACTTC. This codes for CASSLPGQVPYEQYF.

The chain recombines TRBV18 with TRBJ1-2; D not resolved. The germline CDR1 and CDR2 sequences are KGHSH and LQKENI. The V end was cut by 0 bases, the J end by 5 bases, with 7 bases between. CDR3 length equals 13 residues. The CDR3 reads CASSPPVPYGYTF. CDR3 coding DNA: TGTGCCAGCTCACCACCCGTCCCGTATGGCTACACCTTC.